This T cell receptor (beta chain) was recorded in a study of blood T cell repertoires in COVID-19. The CDR3 length is 16 residues. Across 24 US areas, participants ranged in age from 18 to 89 years. Cohorts were assigned according to the clinical history that participants reported. Recovered status in Cohort 3 required two negative PCRs, clearance, or symptom resolution. Sequenced by immunoSEQ multiplex PCR; TCRdb stores in-frame clones only, minus some. The table shows roughly 280,000 clones, with around 87% occurring only once. The chain employs TRBV21-1 and TRBJ2-3; the D segment call TRBD1 is taken from the table without a DNA check. TRBV21-1 is noted as a pseudogene. The receptor was isolated from a woman between 18 and 29 years old who had recovered from COVID-19. The sequenced sample was PBMCs or T cells enriched from blood (not recorded which). The chain's CDR3 is CASSGPAQGITDTQYF. In DNA, the CDR3 is TGTGCCAGCAGCGGTCCTGCTCAGGGTATTACAGATACGCAGTATTTT.